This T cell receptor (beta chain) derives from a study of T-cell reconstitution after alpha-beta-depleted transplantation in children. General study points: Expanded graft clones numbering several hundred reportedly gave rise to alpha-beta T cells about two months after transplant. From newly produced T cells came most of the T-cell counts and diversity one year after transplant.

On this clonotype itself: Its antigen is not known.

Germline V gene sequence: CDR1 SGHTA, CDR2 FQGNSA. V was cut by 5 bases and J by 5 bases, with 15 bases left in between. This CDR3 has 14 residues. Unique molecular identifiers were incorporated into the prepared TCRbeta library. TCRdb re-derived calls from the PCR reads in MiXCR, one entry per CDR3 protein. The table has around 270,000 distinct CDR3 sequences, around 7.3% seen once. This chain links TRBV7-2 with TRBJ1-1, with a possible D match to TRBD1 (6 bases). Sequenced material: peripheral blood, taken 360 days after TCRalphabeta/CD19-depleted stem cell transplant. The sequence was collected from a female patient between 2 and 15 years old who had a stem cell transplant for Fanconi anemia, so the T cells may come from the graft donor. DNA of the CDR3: TGTGCCAGCAGCATACACAGGGTCGGGACTGAAGCTTTCTTT. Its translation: CASSIHRVGTEAFF. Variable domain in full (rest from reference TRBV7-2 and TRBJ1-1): GAGVSQSPSNKVTEKGKDVELRCDPISGHTALYWYRQSLGQGLEFLIYFQGNSAPDKSGLPSDRFSAERTGGSVSTLTIQRTQQEDSAVYLCASSIHRVGTEAFFGQGTRLTVV.